A single sample is the source of the 23 T cell receptor beta chains below, sequenced in a study of long-term antiretroviral therapy in people with HIV. They ran version v3.0 of the immunoSEQ assay at survey level. The assay was immunoSEQ multiplex PCR, and TCRdb's table has in-frame clones only and misses some. In the table there are under 45,000 clones, around 86% of which are singletons. The sample in question was unsorted PBMCs, obtained 1 year after starting antiretroviral therapy. All receptors derive from a man younger than 30 with HIV.

The chain carries TRBV29-1 and TRBJ2-6; D is ambiguous. Between the trimmed V and J ends, which lost 1 base and 0 bases, there was a span of 4 bases. CDR3 length: 14 amino acids. The germline V gene has CDR1 SQVTM and CDR2 ANQGSEA. CDR3 in DNA: TGCAGCGTTGAAGGTAGCTCTGGGGCCAACGTCCTGACTTTC. Residues: CSVEGSSGANVLTF.

This sequence joins TRBV28 and TRBJ2-7, with TRBD1 matching 7 bases. The length of the CDR3 is 11 residues. CDR1 is MDHEN and CDR2 is SYDVKM in the germline V gene. V shed 6 bases, J shed 7 bases, and the junction held 3 bases outside the gene matches. CDR3 bases: TGTGCCAGCAGGATACAGGGGGAGCAGTACTTC. Translating gives CASRIQGEQYF.

The rearrangement uses TRBV5-1 and TRBJ2-7; TRBD1 aligns across 7 bases. Germline trimming cut 4 bases from V and 1 base from J; bases unmatched to any gene: 2. The CDR3 is 13 amino acids. CDR1 SGHRS and CDR2 YFSETQ come from the germline V gene. The CDR3 here is CASSTGQSYEQYF. The CDR3, as DNA: TGCGCCAGCAGCACGGGACAGTCCTACGAGCAGTACTTC.

The chain couples TRBV18 to TRBJ1-1; D is uncertain. V lost 4 bases to trimming and J lost 1 base, with 16 bases between them. Germline V CDR1 and CDR2: KGHSH, LQKENI. This CDR3 is 16 amino acids long. As DNA, the CDR3 is TGTGCCAGCTCACTAACTTATGAATGGGGGAACACTGAAGCTTTCTTT. Translation gives CASSLTYEWGNTEAFF.

The J gene is TRBJ1-1, the V gene TRBV4-2; 8 nucleotides match TRBD1. The CDR3 loop spans 17 amino acids. The germline gives CDR1 LGHNA, CDR2 YNFKEQ. With V trimmed by 1 base and J by 1 base, 8 bases remained unmatched. This CDR3 reads CASSQVRYTGGNTEAFF. CDR3 DNA sequence: TGTGCCAGCAGCCAAGTGCGTTATACAGGGGGGAACACTGAAGCTTTCTTT.

The rearrangement joins TRBV14 to TRBJ1-2, with D perhaps matching TRBD1 (5 bases). Trimming left V 0 bases short and J 8 bases short, with 16 bases between. The germline V gene encodes CDR1 SGHDN and CDR2 FVKESK. This CDR3 comprises 15 residues. CDR3 loop: CASSQEIRGWGGYTF. The DNA of the CDR3 is TGTGCCAGCAGCCAAGAAATAAGGGGCTGGGGCGGCTACACCTTC. The variable domain in full, with the rest retrieved from reference TRBV14 and TRBJ1-2, is EAGVTQFPSHSVIEKGQTVTLRCDPISGHDNLYWYRRVMGKEIKFLLHFVKESKQDESGMPNNRFLAERTGGTYSTLKVQPAELEDSGVYFCASSQEIRGWGGYTFGSGTRLTVV.

This sequence joins TRBV27 and TRBJ1-2, with 8 bases aligning to TRBD1. This CDR3 comprises 16 residues. Per germline, CDR1 MNHEY and CDR2 SMNVEV (reference sequence). After removal of 2 bases from V and 4 bases from J, the junction contained 9 bases not matched to a gene. The CDR3: CASSLKGQVELYGYTF. CDR3 sequence (DNA): TGTGCCAGCAGTTTAAAGGGACAGGTAGAGCTCTATGGCTACACCTTC.

This chain uses TRBV10-3 with TRBJ2-1; D unresolved. The ends were cut back, 3 bases at V and 6 bases at J, with 12 bases in the middle. The CDR3 consists of 14 residues. The germline gives CDR1 ENHRY, CDR2 SYGVKD. CDR3 sequence (DNA): TGTGCCATCAGTGAAGTTCGGGCAGCCAATGAGCAGTTCTTC. As protein: CAISEVRAANEQFF.

V gene TRBV28 combines with J gene TRBJ2-2, with D unclear. V was pared by 5 bases and J by 1 base, with 14 bases between. In germline, CDR1 is MDHEN, CDR2 SYDVKM. The CDR3 has 16 residues. The CDR3 DNA is TGTGCCAGCAGTACGTACCGGAGTGGGAACACCGGGGAGCTGTTTTTT. Translated: CASSTYRSGNTGELFF.

The chain has TRBV19 and TRBJ1-1, with 11 bases identical to TRBD1. CDR1 and CDR2 (germline): LNHDA, SQIVND (reference sequence). This CDR3 has 12 residues. With V trimmed by 10 bases and J by 5 bases, 3 bases remained unmatched. CDR3 region: CAIRDRGTEAFF. Written as DNA, the CDR3 is TGTGCCATACGGGACAGGGGGACTGAAGCTTTCTTT.

The CDR3 loop reads CASSVGPTGNEQYF. For the CDR3, the DNA is TGTGCCAGCAGCGTAGGGCCCACAGGGAACGAGCAGTACTTC. The chain recombines TRBV9 with TRBJ2-7; tentatively, D is TRBD1 (6 bases). This CDR3 region has 14 residues. Germline V lookup: CDR1 SGDLS, CDR2 YYNGEE. Trimming pared 0 bases from V and 5 bases from J, leaving 12 bases between.

V and J are TRBV10-3 and TRBJ1-2, with 12 bases lining up with TRBD1. J was trimmed by 7 bases and V by 4 bases; bases with no gene match: 4. Germline CDR1 ENHRY, CDR2 SYGVKD. The CDR3 has 14 amino acids. The CDR3 DNA sequence: TGTGCCATCAGTGCGGGGGACAGGGGGCTTGGCTACACCTTC. Its translation is CAISAGDRGLGYTF.

In nucleotides, the CDR3 is TGTGCCACCAGCAGTCCGCCCTTGGCACGTAGGGGCTACGAGCAGTACTTC. Translating gives CATSSPPLARRGYEQYF. The V gene is TRBV15, the J gene TRBJ2-7, with a weak D call TRBD1 (5 bases). Germline assignment: CDR1 LNHNV and CDR2 YYDKDF (reference sequence). The CDR3 runs 17 residues. Trimming shortened V by 3 bases and J by 3 bases, and 21 bases separated the two germline ends.

This rearrangement joins TRBV11-2 to TRBJ2-7; D not certain. V was shortened by 1 base and J by 3 bases, with 7 bases between the two germline ends. This CDR3 has 13 amino acids. The germline V gene encodes CDR1 SGHAT and CDR2 FQNNGV. This chain's CDR3 is CASSLAPYYEQYF. The CDR3 DNA follows: TGTGCCAGCAGCTTAGCCCCCTACTACGAGCAGTACTTC.

The chain has TRBV18 and TRBJ2-4; TRBD1 aligns across 7 bases. Per the germline V gene, CDR1 is KGHSH and CDR2 is LQKENI. Germline trimming cut 6 bases from V and 5 bases from J; bases unmatched to any gene: 13. The CDR3 runs 16 residues. In DNA form, the CDR3 reads TGTGCCAGCTCCTCTCCTTTACGGGACAGAGAAAACATTCAGTACTTC. Translated, it gives CASSSPLRDRENIQYF.

The chain combines TRBV9 with TRBJ1-1, with 10 bases lining up with TRBD1. Germline CDR1 and CDR2: SGDLS and YYNGEE. The CDR3 runs 14 residues. Trimming cost V 5 bases and J 4 bases; bases outside gene matches: 5. The CDR3 spells CASSPGTGATEAFF. The CDR3, as DNA: TGTGCCAGCAGTCCCGGGACAGGGGCCACTGAAGCTTTCTTT. Drawing the rest from reference TRBV9 and TRBJ1-1, the complete variable domain is DSGVTQTPKHLITATGQRVTLRCSPRSGDLSVYWYQQSLDQGLQFLIQYYNGEERAKGNILERFSAQQFPDLHSELNLSSLELGDSALYFCASSPGTGATEAFFGQGTRLTVV.

This sequence joins TRBV28 and TRBJ1-1; perhaps TRBD1 as D (5 bases). Per the germline V gene, CDR1 is MDHEN and CDR2 is SYDVKM. The CDR3 runs 12 residues. The CDR3: CSVGQENTEAFF. CDR3 DNA: TGTTCGGTGGGGCAGGAAAACACTGAAGCTTTCTTT. Drawing the rest from reference TRBV28 and TRBJ1-1, the complete variable domain is DVKVTQSSRYLVKRTGEKVFLECVQDMDHENMFWYRQDPGLGLRLIYFSYDVKMKEKGDIPEGYSVSREKKERFSLILESASTNQTSMYLCSVGQENTEAFFGQGTRLTVV.

The sample holds one count of this clone. This chain joins TRBV4-3 and TRBJ2-3, with 8 bases lining up with TRBD2. V was clipped by 4 bases and J by 4 bases; unmatched bases: 7. Germline values: CDR1 LGHNA, CDR2 YSLEER. This CDR3 has 15 amino acids. In DNA form, the CDR3 reads TGCGCCAGCAGCCCGTTTAGCGGGACCGCAGATACGCAGTATTTT. Translating it yields CASSPFSGTADTQYF.

The chain has TRBV6-5 and TRBJ1-1, with D tentatively TRBD1 (5 bases). This CDR3 region has 15 residues. Trimming cost V 2 bases and J 1 base, with 11 bases left between them. Per germline, CDR1 MNHEY and CDR2 SVGAGI. CDR3 sequence: CASSYLGPQNTEAFF. The CDR3 region has the DNA TGTGCCAGCAGTTACCTGGGACCCCAGAACACTGAAGCTTTCTTT.

The rearrangement joins TRBV6-1 to TRBJ2-5; 8 bases agree with TRBD1. Germline loops: CDR1 MNHNS, CDR2 SASEGT. The V gene end was trimmed by 4 bases and the J gene end by 4 bases; junction bases not matched to a gene: 5. This CDR3 spans 14 amino acids. This CDR3 reads CASSGFTGGETQYF. For the CDR3, the DNA is TGTGCCAGCAGTGGATTTACAGGGGGAGAGACCCAGTACTTC.

The rearrangement joins TRBV5-3 to TRBJ2-1; 10 nucleotides agree with TRBD2. TRBV5-3 is an open reading frame, and its role is uncertain. Losses at the gene ends were 5 bases for V and 4 bases for J; bases not matched to a gene: 6. The CDR3 contains 15 residues. CDR3 loop: CARRAGTSAYNEQFF. In nucleotides, the CDR3 is TGTGCCAGAAGGGCCGGGACTAGCGCTTACAATGAGCAGTTCTTC.

This clone was recorded once. V is TRBV6-6 and J is TRBJ2-5; TRBD1 might be the D (6 bases). Deletions cut 6 bases from V and 3 bases from J, with 14 bases between. In germline, CDR1 is MNHNY, CDR2 SVGAGI (reference sequence). CDR3 length equals 14 residues. CDR3 nucleotides: TGTGCCAGCAGCCTACGGACAGCAGAAGAGACCCAGTACTTC. This translates into CASSLRTAEETQYF.

The J gene is TRBJ1-2, the V gene TRBV9; 8 bases match TRBD1. The CDR3 totals 13 residues. Germline V gene lookup returns CDR1 SGDLS and CDR2 YYNGEE. V lost 0 bases and J lost 6; bases outside the gene matches: 1. CDR3 in DNA: TGTGCCAGCAGCGTAGTGACAGGGGATGGCTACACCTTC. This translates into CASSVVTGDGYTF.